One T cell receptor (beta chain) is described in this entry. Its antigen remains undetermined. Nothing much larger sits one base from this clone, and base qualities are not available. The CDR3 spans 14 residues, from the cysteine through the phenylalanine. This entry keeps only the CDR3 DNA: 42 bases, framed from base 1. CDR1 SGHNT and CDR2 YYREEE were looked up in the germline V gene (reference sequence). V is pared back by 3 bases and J by 2 bases, with 11 bases lying between the germline termini. The source of the sample is a study of blood T cell repertoires in COVID-19 (dated by TCRdb to between 2020 and 2021). For the wider study: The collaborator samples originated in the United States, Italy and Spain and spanned the acute and convalescent phases of COVID-19. The material from the prospective study consisted of cDNA or gDNA derived from T cells, B-cell-depleted T cells, or PBMCs. The dataset comprised deeply sampled blood TCRbeta repertoires from subjects exposed to, actively infected with, or recovered from COVID-19. The repertoires were released in a freely available public database meant as a resource for research on the immune response to SARS-CoV-2. Samples came from the ongoing ImmuneRACE study (first 160 participants) plus 1,254 subjects from 6 global collaborators. A de-identified subject ID, COVID-19 status, age in years and sex were almost always included in the sample metadata. HLA class I and class II types, where available, came from metadata supplied by the sample provider rather than from assay-based typing.

In the prospective study, participants were roughly 18 to 100 years old, resided in under 30 geographic areas of the United States, and were enrolled through a virtual design. In the prospective study, participants were assigned to cohorts based on the clinical history participants reported in a screening survey and a study questionnaire. ImmuneRACE Cohort 3 recovered participants were defined by two consecutive negative NP/OP PCR tests, healthcare professional clearance, or symptom resolution. In the prospective study, mobile phlebotomists collected whole blood, serum and a nasopharyngeal or oropharyngeal swab from each participant. Over a roughly 2-month period, participants in the prospective study had the option of providing additional blood draws and questionnaires. Before DNA extraction, blood samples from the prospective study were shipped at room temperature or frozen. Paper-wide results and their limitations: The quantity of clinical and demographic metadata differed by source and by participant and was supplied without curation.

TCRbeta CDR3 regions were amplified from genomic DNA by means of the immunoSEQ Assay, a bias-controlled multiplex PCR. Per the authors' processing: The number of nucleated cells in each sample was estimated by amplification of reference gene primers within the assay. To quantify the absolute abundance of each unique TCRbeta CDR3 rearrangement, sequence reads were collapsed and filtered. For each sample, productive Simpson clonality was calculated as the square root of Simpson's diversity index across productive rearrangements. The immuneACCESS repertoire file appears here via TCRdb, limited to in-frame rearrangements. These files lack a portion of the clones; in checked studies, under half of the deficit traces to unresolved V genes, and the cause of the others is not known. From that table come the V and J calls and clone size; the DNA was used to work out D and trimming. The sample contains about 370,000 clones, 75% to 90% of them found a single time. Less than 1.2% of the sample is in the top ten clones.

The V gene is TRBV5-4 and the J gene is TRBJ2-5, with TRBD1 tentatively as D gene (5 bases match). This sequence was found in a man between 18 and 29 years old who had recovered from COVID-19. What was sequenced was PBMCs or T cells enriched from blood (not recorded which). The CDR3 protein: CASSSQGFQETQYF. The nucleotide sequence reads as follows: TGTGCCAGCAGCTCCCAGGGTTTTCAAGAGACCCAGTACTTC.